Listed below are T cell receptor beta chains from one sample, sequenced in a study of cytomegalovirus exposure and HLA in healthy donors. Data came from immunoSEQ multiplex PCR; TCRdb stores just in-frame clones and leaves some out. The profile shows roughly 180,000 clones, less than 90% of them singletons. Sequenced input: PBMCs. All receptors come from a boy aged 5 to 17 in good health and CMV-seronegative. CDR3s include the opening cysteine and the closing phenylalanine or tryptophan. The D gene is left open where the match is weak. Size tells how often a clone was seen (once, few, many) or the class of an expanded clone, and some rows leave it out.

TRBJ1-4	NA	NA	TRBV28	CASRIEMPPGEKLFF	TGTGCCAGCAGAATAGAGATGCCTCCGGGGGAAAAACTGTTTTTT
TRBJ1-5	TRBD1	NA	TRBV7-2	CASSLKTGRQPQHF	TGTGCCAGCAGCTTAAAGACAGGGAGGCAGCCCCAGCATTTT
TRBJ2-3	TRBD1	NA	TRBV7-9	CASSLGQFSTDTQYF	TGTGCCAGCAGCTTGGGACAGTTCAGCACAGATACGCAGTATTTT
TRBJ1-1	NA	NA	TRBV5-4	CASRRGGDLNTEAFF	TGTGCCAGCAGACGGGGGGGGGACCTGAACACTGAAGCTTTCTTT
TRBJ2-2	TRBD2	few	TRBV19	CASSPLLAGGPQSRTGELFF	TGTGCCAGTAGTCCCCTCCTAGCGGGAGGGCCGCAGAGCCGCACCGGGGAGCTGTTTTTT
TRBJ2-7	NA	NA	TRBV5-1	CASSFSGLRGRTQYF	TGCGCCAGCAGCTTTTCTGGATTACGAGGGAGAACGCAGTACTTC
TRBJ1-2	NA	NA	TRBV4-3	CASSQDRDYGYTF	TGCGCCAGCAGCCAAGACAGGGACTATGGCTACACCTTC
TRBJ2-6	TRBD1	NA	TRBV5-1	CASSKGPGQGITGANVLTF	TGCGCCAGCAGCAAGGGACCGGGACAGGGGATTACTGGGGCCAACGTCCTGACTTTC
TRBJ2-3	TRBD1	NA	TRBV7-2	CASSPQGVEDTQYF	TGTGCCAGCAGCCCCCAGGGGGTGGAGGATACGCAGTATTTT
TRBJ2-2	NA	NA	TRBV21-1	CASSSRGPGTPDTGELFF	TGTGCCAGCAGCTCAAGGGGACCCGGGACTCCTGACACCGGGGAGCTGTTTTTT
TRBJ2-5	TRBD2	NA	TRBV12-5	CASGKLAGGETQYF	TGTGCTAGTGGGAAACTAGCGGGGGGTGAGACCCAGTACTTC
TRBJ2-1	TRBD2	NA	TRBV28	CASSPGTSGGNEQFF	TGTGCCAGCAGTCCCGGGACTAGCGGAGGCAATGAGCAGTTCTTC
TRBJ2-7	NA	NA	TRBV7-6	CASSLKQVLPTEQYF	TGTGCCAGCAGCTTAAAACAGGTCCTACCGACCGAGCAGTACTTC
TRBJ2-7	TRBD1	NA	TRBV4-3	CASSQVISGTGSYEQYF	TGCGCCAGCAGCCAAGTGATTAGTGGGACAGGGAGCTACGAGCAGTACTTC
TRBJ2-3	NA	once	TRBV11-3	CASSSASTDTQYF	TGTGCCAGCAGCTCCGCGTCCACAGATACGCAGTATTTT
TRBJ2-1	TRBD2	once	TRBV9	CASSGGLAGNYNEQFF	TGTGCCAGCAGCGGCGGACTAGCGGGGAATTACAATGAGCAGTTCTTC
TRBJ2-3	NA	NA	TRBV5-1	CASSKRGDTQYF	TGCGCCAGCAGCAAGAGGGGGGATACGCAGTATTTT
TRBJ2-1	TRBD1	NA	TRBV5-6	CASSYLTRQGVYNEQFF	TGTGCCAGCAGCTATTTGACGCGACAGGGGGTCTACAATGAGCAGTTCTTC
TRBJ1-1	NA	few	TRBV6-5	CASSYDTGRNTEAFF	TGTGCCAGCAGTTACGATACAGGGAGGAACACTGAAGCTTTCTTT
TRBJ2-7	NA	NA	TRBV2	CASSERRGLTYEQYF	TGTGCCAGCAGTGAGAGGCGGGGGCTAACCTACGAGCAGTACTTC
TRBJ2-7	TRBD2	few	TRBV6-5	CASSYGLAGYEQYF	TGTGCCAGCAGTTACGGGCTAGCGGGCTACGAGCAGTACTTC
TRBJ1-2	NA	NA	TRBV29-1	CSVEGTGTTNYGYTF	TGCAGCGTTGAAGGTACCGGGACAACTAACTATGGCTACACCTTC
TRBJ2-3	TRBD2	NA	TRBV27	CASSLSWGRVTDTQYF	TGTGCCAGCAGTTTATCGTGGGGGAGGGTGACAGATACGCAGTATTTT
TRBJ2-5	TRBD1	NA	TRBV29-1	CSVGTGGTGETQYF	TGCAGCGTTGGTACAGGGGGGACAGGAGAGACCCAGTACTTC
TRBJ1-1	TRBD1	NA	TRBV13	CASSWRRRTGEAEAFF	TGTGCCAGCAGCTGGCGGAGAAGGACAGGGGAAGCTGAAGCTTTCTTT
TRBJ2-2	NA	NA	TRBV28	CASSPERTLQNTGELFF	TGTGCCAGCAGTCCAGAACGGACACTTCAGAACACCGGGGAGCTGTTTTTT
TRBJ1-1	NA	NA	TRBV7-9	CASSLGGEAFF	TGTGCCAGCAGCTTGGGGGGTGAAGCTTTCTTT
TRBJ2-7	TRBD1	NA	TRBV30	CAWDRDRNYEQYF	TGTGCCTGGGACCGGGACAGGAACTACGAGCAGTACTTC
TRBJ1-3	NA	NA	TRBV30	CAWSTTSGNTIYF	TGTGCCTGGAGCACTACCTCTGGAAACACCATATATTTT
TRBJ1-1	NA	NA	TRBV9	CASSAGGLNTEAFF	TGTGCCAGCAGCGCTGGGGGCCTGAACACTGAAGCTTTCTTT
TRBJ1-2	NA	NA	TRBV5-4	CASSSPAGLINYGYTF	TGTGCCAGCAGCTCACCCGCGGGACTAATCAACTATGGCTACACCTTC
TRBJ1-2	TRBD1	NA	TRBV2	CASGDSAYCGYTF	TGTGCCAGCGGGGACAGTGCCTACTGTGGCTACACCTTC
TRBJ2-2	NA	few	TRBV27	CASTPSRNTGELFF	TGTGCCAGCACCCCATCGCGGAACACCGGGGAGCTGTTTTTT